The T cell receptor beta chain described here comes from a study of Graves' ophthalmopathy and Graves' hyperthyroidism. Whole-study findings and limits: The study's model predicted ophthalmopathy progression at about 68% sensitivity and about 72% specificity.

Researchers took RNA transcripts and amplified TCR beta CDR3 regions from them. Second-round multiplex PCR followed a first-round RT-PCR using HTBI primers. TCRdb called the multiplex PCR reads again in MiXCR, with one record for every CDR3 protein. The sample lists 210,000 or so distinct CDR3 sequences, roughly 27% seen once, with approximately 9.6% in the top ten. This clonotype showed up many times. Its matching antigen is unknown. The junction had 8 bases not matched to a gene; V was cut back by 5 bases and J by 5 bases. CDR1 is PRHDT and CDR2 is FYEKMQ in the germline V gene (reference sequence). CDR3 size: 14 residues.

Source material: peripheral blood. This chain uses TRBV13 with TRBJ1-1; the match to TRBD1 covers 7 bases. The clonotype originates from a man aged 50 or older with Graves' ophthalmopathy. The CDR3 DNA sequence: TGTGCCAGCAGCCCCCAGGGGGGGTGGACTGAAGCTTTCTTT. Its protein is CASSPQGGWTEAFF.